This TCR beta chain was sequenced for a study of blood T cell repertoires in COVID-19. About the research overall: Both acute and convalescent COVID-19 samples were obtained from the United States, Italy and Spain.

Authors' analysis steps: Scientists estimated how many nucleated cells there were by amplifying reference gene primers. The repertoire was sequenced with immunoSEQ multiplex PCR; TCRdb's copy has only in-frame clones and lacks some. The V and J calls and the clone size are those of that table, but D and trimming were determined from the DNA. Of approximately 240,000 clones in the sample, nearly 95% were seen once. In its sample, this clone was seen a few times. Germline values: CDR1 MNHEY, CDR2 SVGEGT. The CDR3 contains 14 residues. V gave up 6 bases and J gave up 1 base, with 10 bases separating them.

This rearrangement joins TRBV6-2 or TRBV6-3 to TRBJ1-5, with D possibly being TRBD1 (6 bases). The sequence was obtained from a man aged 25 to 40 with COVID-19, enrolled during active disease. Sample: peripheral blood. CDR3 DNA: TGTGCCAGCAGCCGAGGACAGAGCAATCAGCCCCAGCATTTT. This codes for CASSRGQSNQPQHF.